This TCR beta chain appears in the sequencing data of a study of blood T cell repertoires in COVID-19. Assignments of participants to cohorts depended upon their own reported clinical history. For recovered donors of Cohort 3, there were two negative PCRs, clearance, or symptom resolution. Per the original data handling: Reference gene primer amplification gave estimated nucleated cell counts. TCRdb keeps only in-frame clones here, not all; method: immunoSEQ multiplex PCR. That table gives V, J and clone size, and the DNA gave D and trimming. The table shows roughly 270,000 clones, with around 84% occurring only once. V lost 1 base, J lost 7 bases, and 0 bases stayed unmatched. The germline CDR1 and CDR2 sequences are MGHRA and YSYEKL. The CDR3 is 14 amino acids.

This rearrangement joins TRBV4-1 to TRBJ1-6, with TRBD1 matching 8 bases. The sample taken for sequencing was PBMCs or T cells enriched from blood (not recorded which). The source of this sequence is a woman aged 50 to 60 who had recovered from COVID-19. DNA for the CDR3: TGCGCCAGCAGCCAAGGGACAGGGAATTCACCCCTCCACTTT. It encodes CASSQGTGNSPLHF.